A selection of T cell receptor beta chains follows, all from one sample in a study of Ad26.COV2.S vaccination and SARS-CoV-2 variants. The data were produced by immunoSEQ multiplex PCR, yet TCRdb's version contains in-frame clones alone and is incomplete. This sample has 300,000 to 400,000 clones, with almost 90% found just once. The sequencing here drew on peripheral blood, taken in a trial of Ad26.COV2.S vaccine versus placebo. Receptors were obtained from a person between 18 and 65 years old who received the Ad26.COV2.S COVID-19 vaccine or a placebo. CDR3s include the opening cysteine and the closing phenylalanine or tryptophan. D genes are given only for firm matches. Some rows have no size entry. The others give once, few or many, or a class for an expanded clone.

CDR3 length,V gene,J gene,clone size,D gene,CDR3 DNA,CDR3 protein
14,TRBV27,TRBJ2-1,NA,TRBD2,TGTGCCAGCAGTTTCGAACTAGCGGGGGCAGAGCAGTTCTTC,CASSFELAGAEQFF
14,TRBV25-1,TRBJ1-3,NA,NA,TGTGCCAGCGGTAAGGGGATAGACGGAAACACCATATATTTT,CASGKGIDGNTIYF
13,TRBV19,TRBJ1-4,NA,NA,TGTGCCAGTAGTGTCCCAATGAATGAAAAACTGTTTTTT,CASSVPMNEKLFF
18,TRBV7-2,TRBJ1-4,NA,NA,TGTGCCAGCAGCGCCCGTGGTTGGGGGTACCGAACTAATGAAAAACTGTTTTTT,CASSARGWGYRTNEKLFF
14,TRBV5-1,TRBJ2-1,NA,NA,TGCGCCAGCAGCTTGGTTCTCGGTCGGGTGGAGCAGTTCTTC,CASSLVLGRVEQFF
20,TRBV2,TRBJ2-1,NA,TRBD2,TGTGCCAGCAGCGCTGCGGGGGGGCCGGCCCTACCATACTCCTACAATGAGCAGTTCTTC,CASSAAGGPALPYSYNEQFF
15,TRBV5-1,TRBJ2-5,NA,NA,TGCGCCAGCAGCACGTCCCGGCCAACACTAGAGACCCAGTACTTC,CASSTSRPTLETQYF
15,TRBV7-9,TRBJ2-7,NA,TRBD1,TGTGCCAGCAGCCCAGCGCCCAGGGGGATCGACGAGCAGTACTTC,CASSPAPRGIDEQYF
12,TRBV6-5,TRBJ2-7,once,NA,TGTGCCAGCAAAGGGACCGCCTACGAGCAGTACTTC,CASKGTAYEQYF
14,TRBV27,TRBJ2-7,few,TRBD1,TGTGCCAGCAGTTTCAGAGGGGGCGGCTACGAGCAGTACTTC,CASSFRGGGYEQYF
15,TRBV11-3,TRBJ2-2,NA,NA,TGTGCCAGCAGCCTTAGGGGAGGTTATGCCGGGGAGCTGTTTTTT,CASSLRGGYAGELFF
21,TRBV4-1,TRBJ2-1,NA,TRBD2,TGCGCCAGCAGCCAAGATCCTAGCGGGGAGTATAATGTTTTCAACTACAATGAGCAGTTCTTC,CASSQDPSGEYNVFNYNEQFF
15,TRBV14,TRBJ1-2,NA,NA,TGTGCCAGCAGCCAAGATCGAGCAGTTAACTATGGCTACACCTTC,CASSQDRAVNYGYTF
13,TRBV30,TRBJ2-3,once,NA,TGTGCCTGGAGTAGTACAGGGCCAGATACGCAGTATTTT,CAWSSTGPDTQYF
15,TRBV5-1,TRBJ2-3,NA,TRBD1,TGCGCCAGCAGGTCGGGACAGGGGTTGCCAGATACGCAGTATTTT,CASRSGQGLPDTQYF
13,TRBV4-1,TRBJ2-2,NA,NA,TGCGCCAGCAGCCAGCTGGGAATTGGGGAGCTGTTTTTT,CASSQLGIGELFF
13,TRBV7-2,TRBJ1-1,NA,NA,TGTGCCAGCAGCTTCCTACCAGACACTGAAGCTTTCTTT,CASSFLPDTEAFF
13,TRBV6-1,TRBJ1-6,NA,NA,TGTGCCAGCAGTGACAGTACTTCTTTCCCCCTCCACTTT,CASSDSTSFPLHF
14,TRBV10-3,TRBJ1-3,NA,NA,TGTGCCATCAGTGAGACTCTATCTGGAAACACCATATATTTT,CAISETLSGNTIYF
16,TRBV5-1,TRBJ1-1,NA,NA,TGCGCCAGCAGCTTGGGAAACAGTTTTGGTGACACTGAAGCTTTCTTT,CASSLGNSFGDTEAFF
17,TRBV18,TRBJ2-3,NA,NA,TGTGCCAGCTCACCCGCGTCGAGTTATACTAGCACAGATACGCAGTATTTT,CASSPASSYTSTDTQYF
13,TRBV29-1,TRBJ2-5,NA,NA,TGCAGCTCAGCCAGGACATACCAAGAGACCCAGTACTTC,CSSARTYQETQYF
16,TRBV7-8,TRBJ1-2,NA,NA,TGTGCCAGCAGCTTATCCCTGGTAGGAGGCAGCGGGGGCTACACCTTC,CASSLSLVGGSGGYTF
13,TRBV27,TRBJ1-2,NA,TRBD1,TGTGCCAGCAGTTCCGGGACAGCCTATGGCTACACCTTC,CASSSGTAYGYTF
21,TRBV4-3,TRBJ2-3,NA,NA,TGCGCCAGCAGCCAAGTCCCTATGACAGGTAGCCTGGGGCATGGCACAGATACGCAGTATTTT,CASSQVPMTGSLGHGTDTQYF
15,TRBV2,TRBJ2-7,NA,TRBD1,TGTGCCAGCAGTGAGGACAGGGGTGGTACCTACGAGCAGTACTTC,CASSEDRGGTYEQYF
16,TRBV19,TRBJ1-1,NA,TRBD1,TGTGCCAGTAGTCCATCAGGGACAGGGTGGAGGACTGAAGCTTTCTTT,CASSPSGTGWRTEAFF
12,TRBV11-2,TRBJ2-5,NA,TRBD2,TGTGCCAGCAGCCTAGCGGGGGAGACCCAGTACTTC,CASSLAGETQYF
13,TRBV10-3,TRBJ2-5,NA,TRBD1,TGTGCCACCATGGGACAGGGTGGAGAGACCCAGTACTTC,CATMGQGGETQYF
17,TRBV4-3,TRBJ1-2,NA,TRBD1,TGCGCCAGCAGCCAAGATCGGACAGGGAACGAGGGCTATGGCTACACCTTC,CASSQDRTGNEGYGYTF
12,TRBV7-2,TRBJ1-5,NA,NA,TGTGCCAGCAGCTCCTCAGTGGAGTCCCAGCATTTT,CASSSSVESQHF
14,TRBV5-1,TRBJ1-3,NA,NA,TGCGCCAGCAGCTTGGGGACTGCTGGAAACACCATATATTTT,CASSLGTAGNTIYF
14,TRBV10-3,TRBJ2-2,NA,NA,TGTGCCATCACGGGCAACCCGAACACCGGGGAGCTGTTTTTT,CAITGNPNTGELFF
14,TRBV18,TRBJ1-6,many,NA,TGTGCCAGCTCACCAAAGCAGGATAATTCACCCCTCCACTTT,CASSPKQDNSPLHF
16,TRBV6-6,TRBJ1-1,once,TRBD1,TGTGCCAGCAGCGATTACGGGACAGGGAGTTCTGCTGAAGCTTTCTTT,CASSDYGTGSSAEAFF
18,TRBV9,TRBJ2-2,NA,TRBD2,TGTGCCAGCAGCGTAGATCGGCTAGCGGGGGCCCCCGCCGGGGAGCTGTTTTTT,CASSVDRLAGAPAGELFF
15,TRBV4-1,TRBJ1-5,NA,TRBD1,TGCGCCAGCAGCCAAGAAGGCACAGGGGCTCAGCCCCAGCATTTT,CASSQEGTGAQPQHF
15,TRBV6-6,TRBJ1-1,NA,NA,TGTGCCAGCACGGAAACAGGGTATATGAACACTGAAGCTTTCTTT,CASTETGYMNTEAFF
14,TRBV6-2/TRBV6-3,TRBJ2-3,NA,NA,TGTGCCAGCAGTTTTTCAGAGAGCACAGATACGCAGTATTTT,CASSFSESTDTQYF
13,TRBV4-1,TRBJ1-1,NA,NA,TGCGCCAGCAGCCAAACCGCGGCAACTGAAGCTTTCTTT,CASSQTAATEAFF
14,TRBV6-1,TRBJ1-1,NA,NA,TGTGCCAGCAGTGACCTCGGAGAGGGGTTGGAAGCTTTCTTT,CASSDLGEGLEAFF
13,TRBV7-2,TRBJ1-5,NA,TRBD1,TGTGCCAGCCTACAGGGGGCAGGGCAGCCCCAGCATTTT,CASLQGAGQPQHF
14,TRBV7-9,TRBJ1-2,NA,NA,TGTGCCAGCAGTTCTGACCTCAAGGGTTACGGCTACACCTTC,CASSSDLKGYGYTF
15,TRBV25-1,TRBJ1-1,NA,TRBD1,TGTGCCAGCAGTGAGGCAGGGGGGTTGAACACTGAAGCTTTCTTT,CASSEAGGLNTEAFF
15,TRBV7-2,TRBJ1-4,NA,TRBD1,TGTGCCAGCAGCTCTATCGCCGGGACAGGGCGAAAACTGTTTTTT,CASSSIAGTGRKLFF
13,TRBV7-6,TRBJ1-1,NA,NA,TGTGCCAGCAGTTCAGGGCCCAACACTGAAGCTTTCTTT,CASSSGPNTEAFF
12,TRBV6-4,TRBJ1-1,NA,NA,TGTGCCAGCAGAATACCGGGAGGCGAAGCTTTCTTT,CASRIPGGEAFF
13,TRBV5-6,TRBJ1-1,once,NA,TGTGCCAGCAGCTTGGAACCGAACACTGAAGCTTTCTTT,CASSLEPNTEAFF
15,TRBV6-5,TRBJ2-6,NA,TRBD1,TGTGCCAGCAGATTGGGACAGACTGGGGCCAACGTCCTGACTTTC,CASRLGQTGANVLTF
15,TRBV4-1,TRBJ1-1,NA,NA,TGCGCCAGCAGCCAAGCGGTAGGGACTCACACTGAAGCTTTCTTT,CASSQAVGTHTEAFF
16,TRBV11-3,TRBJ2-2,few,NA,TGTGCCAGCAGTCCTTGGACCCCTAGTTTTTCCGGGGAGCTGTTTTTT,CASSPWTPSFSGELFF
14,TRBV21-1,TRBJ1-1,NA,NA,TGTGCCAGCAGCAAAACGGGCAGGGACGCTGAAGCTTTCTTT,CASSKTGRDAEAFF
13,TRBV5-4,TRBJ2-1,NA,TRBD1,TGTGCCAGCAGCTCCGGGACAGACAATGAGCAGTTCTTC,CASSSGTDNEQFF
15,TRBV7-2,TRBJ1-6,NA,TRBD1,TGTGCCAGCAGCCCAGATCAGGGGGGTATTTCACCCCTCCACTTT,CASSPDQGGISPLHF
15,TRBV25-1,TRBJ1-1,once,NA,TGTGCCAGCAGTCAAACCCGCCTGTGGGAGGCTGAAGCTTTCTTT,CASSQTRLWEAEAFF
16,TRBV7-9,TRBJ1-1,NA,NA,TGTGCCAGCAGCCCCCGGGACCGAGATATGAACACTGAAGCTTTCTTT,CASSPRDRDMNTEAFF